The 15 T cell receptor beta chains below all came from one sample that was sequenced in a study of T cell repertoires in cytomegalovirus infection. TCRdb reprocessed the reads with MiXCR, giving one entry per CDR3 protein. The sample consists of about 140,000 distinct CDR3 sequences, 6.5% of them appearing once. Sequenced input: PBMCs. These receptors were taken from a human donor in good health (CMV status not recorded). Some clones in this sample may be carry-over from other donors' samples.

This clonotype was picked up many times. J is TRBJ2-7 and V is TRBV5-1, with D maybe TRBD1 (5 bases). Germline-derived CDR1 and CDR2 are SGHRS and YFSETQ. The V gene lost 2 bases and the J gene lost 2 bases, with 11 bases spanning the gap. CDR3 size: 14 residues. Here the CDR3 DNA reads TGCGCCAGCAGCTTCAAAGACAGAGCCTACGAGCAGTACTTC. The encoded protein is CASSFKDRAYEQYF.

J is TRBJ2-6 and V is TRBV2; D gene unclear. The V end was cut by 5 bases, the J end by 0 bases, with 14 bases between. The CDR3 sequence is 17 residues long. Germline CDR1 SNHLY, CDR2 FYNNEI. In DNA form, the CDR3 reads TGTGCCAGCAGTAGCATTAGGGTCAGCTCTGGGGCCAACGTCCTGACTTTC. Encoded protein: CASSSIRVSSGANVLTF.

The sample holds one count of this clonotype. The V and J genes are TRBV29-1 and TRBJ2-3, with D perhaps TRBD2 (6 bases). CDR1 SQVTM and CDR2 ANQGSEA come from the germline V gene. V lost 4 bases, J lost 3 bases, and 11 bases lay in between. The CDR3 has 13 amino acids. CDR3 sequence (DNA): TGCAGCGTTGTTCGCGGAGGGACAGATACGCAGTATTTT. Residues: CSVVRGGTDTQYF.

This clonotype was seen at least ten times. The rearrangement uses TRBV7-2 and TRBJ1-3; possibly TRBD1 for D (5 bases). This CDR3 comprises 16 residues. Germline CDR1 reads SGHTA; CDR2 reads FQGNSA. The V end lost 1 base, the J end lost 4 bases, and 14 bases lay between the germline ends. CDR3 nucleotides: TGTGCCAGCAGCTTAGTCCCACAGGCGAAGGGAAACACCATATATTTT. Its translation is CASSLVPQAKGNTIYF.

This clonotype was counted ten times or more. This sequence joins TRBV19 and TRBJ1-2, with 7 bases aligning to TRBD1. Germline assignment: CDR1 LNHDA and CDR2 SQIVND (reference sequence). V shed 5 bases and J 5 bases; nucleotides not matched to a gene: 8. This CDR3 has 14 amino acids. In DNA form, the CDR3 reads TGTGCCAGTAGTTCGGCGGGACAGACGTATGGCTACACCTTC. Translated, it gives CASSSAGQTYGYTF.

This clonotype was detected ten times or more. The V and J genes are TRBV20-1 and TRBJ1-1, with 9 nucleotides matching TRBD1. The trim removed 5 bases at V and 7 bases at J, leaving 5 bases unmatched. There are 12 residues in the CDR3. Germline CDR1 and CDR2: DFQATT and SNEGSKA (reference sequence). The chain's CDR3 is CSASGTGIEAFF. For the CDR3, the DNA is TGCAGTGCTTCCGGGACAGGGATTGAAGCTTTCTTT.

At least ten counts were recorded for this clonotype. The genes are TRBV12-3 or TRBV12-4 and TRBJ2-5, with unresolved D. Trimming cost V 4 bases and J 3 bases, with 3 bases left between them. This CDR3 comprises 11 residues. The CDR3 here is CASSWEETQYF. The CDR3 nucleotides are TGTGCCAGCAGTTGGGAAGAGACCCAGTACTTC.

This clonotype was found many times. The chain carries TRBV6-2 or TRBV6-3 and TRBJ1-1; 7 nucleotides align to TRBD1. CDR3 length: 15 residues. Losses at the gene ends were 2 bases for V and 4 bases for J; bases not matched to a gene: 7. CDR1 MNHEY and CDR2 SVGEGT come from the germline V gene. The CDR3 here is CASSYEGAVATEAFF. For the CDR3, the DNA is TGTGCCAGCAGTTACGAGGGGGCGGTGGCCACTGAAGCTTTCTTT.

Many counts were recorded for this clonotype. The J gene is TRBJ1-2, the V gene TRBV7-2, with D perhaps matching TRBD1 (5 bases). The CDR3 is 14 amino acids. The V end was cut by 5 bases, the J end by 7 bases, with 17 bases between. Germline loops: CDR1 SGHTA, CDR2 FQGNSA. The CDR3 bases are TGTGCCAGCAGCCAATATTCCCAGGGAGCTGGCTACACCTTC. Protein sequence: CASSQYSQGAGYTF.

The CDR3 region is CASSEKYNEQFF. The CDR3 DNA reads TGTGCCAGCAGTGAAAAGTACAATGAGCAGTTCTTC. This chain uses TRBV2 with TRBJ2-1; D unclear. Trimming shortened V by 2 bases and J by 4 bases, and 3 bases separated the two germline ends. This CDR3 is 12 amino acids long. CDR1 is SNHLY and CDR2 is FYNNEI in the germline V gene.

There are many counts of this clonotype. The chain combines TRBV11-3 with TRBJ2-5, with D possibly being TRBD2 (6 bases). V lost 3 bases and J lost 4, with 9 bases in between. CDR1 is SGHNT and CDR2 is YENEEA in the germline V gene. This CDR3 comprises 13 residues. In nucleotides, the CDR3 is TGTGCCAGCAGCTTGACAGCGGGAGAGACCCAGTACTTC. Its translation is CASSLTAGETQYF.

This chain connects TRBV28 to TRBJ1-4, with D tentatively TRBD1 (5 bases). This CDR3 region has 14 residues. Germline values: CDR1 MDHEN, CDR2 SYDVKM. Trimming took off 6 bases at V and 8 bases at J, with 16 bases between the two ends. CDR3 sequence (DNA): TGTGCCAGCAGCCCGATGGCGGGGGGGGAAAAACTGTTTTTT. Amino acids: CASSPMAGGEKLFF. Combining the CDR3 with reference TRBV28 and TRBJ1-4 gives the whole variable domain DVKVTQSSRYLVKRTGEKVFLECVQDMDHENMFWYRQDPGLGLRLIYFSYDVKMKEKGDIPEGYSVSREKKERFSLILESASTNQTSMYLCASSPMAGGEKLFFGSGTQLSVL.

This chain links TRBV12-3 or TRBV12-4 with TRBJ2-1; 9 bases agree with TRBD1. The CDR3 has 19 residues. V lost 7 bases to trimming and J lost 5 bases; unmatched junction nucleotides: 21. CDR3 bases: TGTGCCAGCAATGTTTTGGGGGGACAGGGAAGATCCGCTCACAATGAGCAGTTCTTC. Protein: CASNVLGGQGRSAHNEQFF.

This clonotype occurred many times. V usage is TRBV6-5 and J usage is TRBJ1-2; perhaps TRBD1 as D (5 bases). Germline CDR1 MNHEY, CDR2 SVGAGI. V gave up 0 bases and J gave up 8 bases, with 10 bases separating them. This CDR3 has 13 amino acids. CDR3: CASSYSGGDGYTF. The CDR3 region has the DNA TGTGCCAGCAGTTACTCAGGAGGGGACGGCTACACCTTC.

Comments on this clonotype: With a much larger clone just one base away, this may be a read error. The J gene is TRBJ1-5, the V gene TRBV19; D uncertain. The CDR3 is made up of 15 amino acids. Germline assignment: CDR1 LNHDA and CDR2 SQIVND (reference sequence). The CDR3 nucleotides read TGTACCAGTAGTATCATACAGACATTCAATCAGCCCCAGCATTTT. Encoded protein: CTSSIIQTFNQPQHF.